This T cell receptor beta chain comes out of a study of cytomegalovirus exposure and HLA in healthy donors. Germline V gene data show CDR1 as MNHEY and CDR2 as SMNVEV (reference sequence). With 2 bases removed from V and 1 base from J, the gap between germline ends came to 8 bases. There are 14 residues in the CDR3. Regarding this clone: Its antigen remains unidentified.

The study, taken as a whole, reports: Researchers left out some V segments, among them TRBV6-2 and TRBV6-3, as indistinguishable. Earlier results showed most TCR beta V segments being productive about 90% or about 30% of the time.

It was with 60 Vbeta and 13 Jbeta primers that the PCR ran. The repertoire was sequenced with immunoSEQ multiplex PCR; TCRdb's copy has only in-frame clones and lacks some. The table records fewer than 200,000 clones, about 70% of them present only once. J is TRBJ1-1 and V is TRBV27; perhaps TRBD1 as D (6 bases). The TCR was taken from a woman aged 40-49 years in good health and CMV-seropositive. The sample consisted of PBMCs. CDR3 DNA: TGTGCCAGCAGTTTACAGGGGAGGAACACTGAAGCTTTCTTT. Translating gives CASSLQGRNTEAFF.